The clone carrying this T cell receptor (beta chain) is a singleton in its sample. The antigen is unknown. This specimen belongs to a study of Graves' ophthalmopathy and Graves' hyperthyroidism. Study-wide context: Peripheral blood was collected at initial diagnosis, before any treatment. General study results and limits: Separation of ophthalmopathy from stable hyperthyroidism was achieved by a 13-signature model, at approximately 90% sensitivity and approximately 84% specificity. Detection in blood was also observed for most expanded thyroid clonotypes above 0.001 frequency.

For repertoire sequencing, the TCR beta CDR3 regions were amplified from RNA transcripts. After a first-round RT-PCR with HTBI primers, a second-round multiplex PCR was run. One entry per CDR3 protein, called by TCRdb with MiXCR from the multiplex PCR reads. Here the sample spans 500,000 to 800,000 distinct CDR3 sequences, about 41% being singletons. The CDR3 has 17 amino acids. The germline V gene encodes CDR1 SGHAT and CDR2 FQNNGV. V shed 5 bases and J shed 4 bases, with 18 bases lying between them. The PBMCs used were ones drawn from approximately 9.9 ml of fresh peripheral blood. The genes are TRBV11-2 and TRBJ1-6; TRBD1 might be the D (6 bases). This TCR came from an adult man with Graves' ophthalmopathy. The sequenced sample consisted of peripheral blood. The CDR3 here is CASSPRAGGRYNSPLHF. CDR3 DNA sequence: TGTGCCAGCAGCCCAAGGGCCGGGGGCAGGTATAATTCACCCCTCCACTTT. The full variable domain, completed using reference TRBV11-2 and TRBJ1-6, is EAGVAQSPRYKIIEKRQSVAFWCNPISGHATLYWYQQILGQGPKLLIQFQNNGVVDDSQLPKDRFSAERLKGVDSTLKIQPAKLEDSAVYLCASSPRAGGRYNSPLHFGNGTRLTVT.